A single sample gave rise to the 4 T cell receptor beta chains below, sequenced in a study of siplizumab effects on memory and regulatory T cells. Cocultured for around six days at 37°C were the mixed lymphocyte reaction cells. Clones were read by immunoSEQ multiplex PCR, and TCRdb kept only the in-frame ones, dropping some. The sample lists about 9,900 clones; about 41% were seen once. These receptors' targets are unknown. Sequences were obtained from CFSE-low (dividing) CD4+ T cells sorted from an allogeneic mixed lymphocyte reaction. Receptors originate from a human donor in good health; the cells came from an allogeneic mixed lymphocyte reaction.

The chain is built from TRBV6-1 and TRBJ1-1, with D unclear. The V gene lost 4 bases and the J gene lost 0 bases, with 18 bases spanning the gap. The germline CDR1 and CDR2 sequences are MNHNS and SASEGT. The CDR3 length is 17 residues. CDR3 coding DNA: TGTGCCAGCAGTGTTACGGCTTTAGGACTCCTGAACACTGAAGCTTTCTTT. Translation gives CASSVTALGLLNTEAFF.

In this sample, this clone is medium-sized (0.01 to 0.1%). This rearrangement joins TRBV18 to TRBJ1-1, with D tentatively TRBD1 (6 bases). Deletions cut 11 bases from V and 5 bases from J, with 12 bases between. Per the germline V gene, CDR1 is KGHSH and CDR2 is LQKENI. The CDR3 loop spans 11 amino acids. CDR3 amino acids: CAAGVGTEAFF. The DNA for the CDR3 is TGTGCCGCAGGGGTTGGGACTGAAGCTTTCTTT.

The CDR3 here is CASGFPGTSGQYF. The CDR3 DNA is TGTGCTAGTGGTTTCCCGGGTACCTCAGGGCAGTACTTC. The chain joins TRBV12-5 to TRBJ2-7; D unresolved. This CDR3 has 13 amino acids. Germline CDR1 reads LGHNT; CDR2 reads FRNRAP. Deletions cut 3 bases from V and 9 bases from J, with 15 bases between.

This clone turned up a few times. CDR3 in DNA: TGCGCCAGCAGCTTGGGACAGGGGTACTACAATGAGCAGTTCTTC. It is translated as CASSLGQGYYNEQFF. The V gene is TRBV5-1, the J gene TRBJ2-1; 8 bases align to TRBD1. CDR1 and CDR2 (germline): SGHRS, YFSETQ. This CDR3 has 15 amino acids. V trimming: 0 bases; J trimming: 3 bases; junction bases outside the gene matches: 2.